The 32 T cell receptor beta chains in this list originate from one sample, sequenced in a study of beta chain features in type 1 diabetes. The entirety of the isolated RNA underwent reverse transcription, so expressed TCRB transcripts were sequenced. Profiled with immunoSEQ multiplex PCR; TCRdb holds only in-frame clones, not every one. The sample lists 60,000 to 75,000 clones; about 61% were seen once. Material for sequencing was Tregs from blood. The receptors originated from a woman under 30 in good health.

The table lists this clone with a few counts. This chain connects TRBV14 to TRBJ2-1; TRBD2 matches at 9 bases. This CDR3 has 16 amino acids. J was trimmed by 8 bases and V by 2 bases; bases with no gene match: 10. Germline CDR1 reads SGHDN; CDR2 reads FVKESK. This CDR3 reads CASSQPGLATPHEQFF. The CDR3 DNA reads as TGTGCCAGCAGCCAACCGGGACTAGCCACCCCCCATGAGCAGTTCTTC.

By share, this clone counts as medium-sized. The chain employs TRBV21-1 and TRBJ1-1; the table names TRBD1, a call not compared with the DNA. TRBV21-1 is listed as a pseudogene. The CDR3 runs to 16 residues. This CDR3 reads CASSTLTGAPNTEAFF. CDR3 coding DNA: TGTGCCAGCAGCACTTTGACAGGGGCCCCGAACACTGAAGCTTTCTTT.

The genes are TRBV10-2 and TRBJ1-1; TRBD1 aligns across 11 bases. V shed 4 bases, J shed 11 bases, and the junction held 12 bases outside the gene matches. The CDR3 is made up of 15 amino acids. Germline V lookup: CDR1 WSHSY, CDR2 SAAADI. CDR3 nucleotides: TGCGCCAGCAGTGGGGGACAGGGGGTACTCACTTCGGCTTTCTTT. Translating gives CASSGGQGVLTSAFF.

The gene calls are TRBV6-6 and TRBJ2-3, with 12 bases fitting TRBD2. This CDR3 spans 15 amino acids. Germline-derived CDR1 and CDR2 are MNHNY and SVGAGI (reference sequence). Trimming cost V 6 bases and J 4 bases; bases outside gene matches: 5. CDR3 nucleotide sequence: TGTGCCAGCAGCAGACTAGCGGGAGAACCAGATACGCAGTATTTT. Its translation: CASSRLAGEPDTQYF.

The rearrangement joins TRBV21-1 to TRBJ2-7; TRBD1, as called in the table, went unchecked against the DNA. TRBV21-1 is classified as a pseudogene. CDR3 length: 15 amino acids. The CDR3 spells CASSLGGQSTYEQYF. The CDR3 DNA reads as TGTGCCAGCTCACTCGGGGGACAGTCTACCTACGAGCAGTACTTC.

The genes are TRBV4-2 and TRBJ1-2; no reliable D call. From germline, CDR1 is LGHNA and CDR2 YNFKEQ. Trimming pared 4 bases from V and 6 bases from J, leaving 15 bases between. This CDR3 region has 14 residues. The CDR3 loop is CASSPGVRGDGYTF. DNA of the CDR3: TGTGCCAGCAGCCCGGGAGTGCGCGGTGATGGCTACACCTTC.

The rearrangement links TRBV14 to TRBJ2-7; 9 bases fit TRBD2. The CDR3 consists of 16 residues. Germline V gene data show CDR1 as SGHDN and CDR2 as FVKESK. V gave up 4 bases and J gave up 7 bases; unmatched junction bases: 14. The CDR3: CASSLFLTSGVEEQYF. The CDR3 nucleotides are TGTGCCAGCAGCCTGTTCTTGACTAGCGGTGTGGAAGAGCAGTACTTC.

This clone was seen a few times. The chain couples TRBV27 to TRBJ1-5; D is possibly TRBD1 (5 bases). The CDR3 totals 14 residues. V lost 6 bases and J 7 bases, leaving 16 bases between the germline ends. The germline gives CDR1 MNHEY, CDR2 SMNVEV (reference sequence). For the CDR3, the DNA is TGTGCCAGCAGCCTACAATGGGGGGGGCAGCCCCAGCATTTT. It encodes CASSLQWGGQPQHF.

Concerning this clone itself: Other DNA sequences in this specimen translate into the identical CDR3. This sequence joins TRBV7-9 and TRBJ2-5, with 8 bases lining up with TRBD2. CDR3 length equals 16 residues. V shed 5 bases, J shed 2 bases, and the junction held 10 bases outside the gene matches. Germline V CDR1 and CDR2: SEHNR, FQNEAQ (reference sequence). CDR3 DNA: TGTGCCAGCAGCCCTGGACTAGCAGGGGAGCAAGAGACCCAGTACTTC. Protein product: CASSPGLAGEQETQYF.

V usage is TRBV5-1 and J usage is TRBJ1-1, with 8 bases aligning to TRBD1. From germline, CDR1 is SGHRS and CDR2 YFSETQ. V lost 6 bases to trimming and J lost 4 bases; unmatched junction nucleotides: 5. The CDR3 loop spans 13 amino acids. CDR3 region: CASTGTGGTEAFF. CDR3 coding DNA: TGCGCCAGCACCGGGACAGGAGGCACTGAAGCTTTCTTT.

The V call is TRBV7-9, the J call TRBJ2-5; no firm D call. CDR3 length: 14 residues. Trimming took 3 bases from V and 0 from J, leaving 8 bases between them. CDR1 and CDR2 (germline): SEHNR, FQNEAQ (reference sequence). DNA of the CDR3: TGTGCCAGCAGCTTTAGCCAGAACCAAGAGACCCAGTACTTC. Its protein product is CASSFSQNQETQYF.

This clone was seen more than once but under ten times. The J gene is TRBJ2-3, the V gene TRBV12-5; 14 nucleotides agree with TRBD2. Germline CDR1 LGHNT, CDR2 FRNRAP. CDR3 size: 16 residues. V lost 4 bases and J lost 2; bases outside the gene matches: 2. CDR3: CASGSGLAGVTDTQYF. Written as DNA, the CDR3 is TGTGCTAGTGGTTCGGGACTAGCGGGAGTCACAGATACGCAGTATTTT.

The chain links TRBV4-1 to TRBJ2-1; TRBD2 agrees at 11 bases. The CDR3 has 14 amino acids. CDR1 and CDR2 from the germline V gene are MGHRA and YSYEKL. V shed 2 bases, J shed 9 bases, and the junction held 3 bases outside the gene matches. CDR3 sequence: CASSQLLAGVEQFF. The CDR3 DNA is TGCGCCAGCAGCCAACTACTAGCGGGAGTTGAGCAGTTCTTC.

CDR3 residues: CASSVEPWTGGGYTF. In DNA form, the CDR3 reads TGTGCCAGCAGCGTAGAGCCTTGGACAGGAGGTGGCTACACCTTC. This chain joins TRBV9 and TRBJ1-2, with 7 nucleotides matching TRBD1. V lost 0 bases to trimming and J lost 7 bases; unmatched junction nucleotides: 9. Germline V CDR1 and CDR2: SGDLS, YYNGEE. This CDR3 has 15 amino acids. Combining the CDR3 with reference TRBV9 and TRBJ1-2 gives the whole variable domain DSGVTQTPKHLITATGQRVTLRCSPRSGDLSVYWYQQSLDQGLQFLIQYYNGEERAKGNILERFSAQQFPDLHSELNLSSLELGDSALYFCASSVEPWTGGGYTFGSGTRLTVV.

Only one count was recorded for this clone. The chain uses TRBV9 and TRBJ2-5; 12 nucleotides agree with TRBD2. V dropped 3 bases and J dropped 7; count of bases not matched to a gene: 13. The CDR3 is made up of 17 amino acids. In germline, CDR1 is SGDLS, CDR2 YYNGEE. The CDR3 nucleotides are TGTGCCAGCAGCGGCTACGGGACTAGCGGGCCAACAGGGACCCAGTACTTC. This codes for CASSGYGTSGPTGTQYF.

The chain has TRBV27 and TRBJ2-5, with 7 bases aligning to TRBD2. With V trimmed by 1 base and J by 2 bases, 4 bases remained unmatched. Germline values: CDR1 MNHEY, CDR2 SMNVEV (reference sequence). The length of the CDR3 is 15 residues. The CDR3 DNA follows: TGTGCCAGCAGTTTATTTGGACTAGGACAAGAGACCCAGTACTTC. It is translated as CASSLFGLGQETQYF.

This sequence joins TRBV5-1 and TRBJ1-1; D gene ambiguous. Trimming took 3 bases from V and 3 from J, leaving 9 bases between them. The CDR3 spans 13 residues. Germline V gene sequence: CDR1 SGHRS, CDR2 YFSETQ. DNA for the CDR3: TGCGCCAGCAGCTACGGGAGGGACACTGAAGCTTTCTTT. Residues: CASSYGRDTEAFF.

The chain uses TRBV5-4 and TRBJ1-4, with 7 bases aligning to TRBD1. In germline, CDR1 is SGHNT, CDR2 YYREEE (reference sequence). CDR3 length: 14 residues. Losses at the gene ends were 4 bases for V and 7 bases for J; bases not matched to a gene: 7. The CDR3 loop is CASSLQGSGEKLFF. CDR3 in DNA: TGTGCCAGCAGCCTACAGGGGAGCGGTGAAAAACTGTTTTTT.

V usage is TRBV5-3 and J usage is TRBJ2-3; 7 nucleotides agree with TRBD1. TRBV5-3 counts as an open reading frame of uncertain function. The CDR3 is made up of 15 amino acids. V was clipped by 4 bases and J by 2 bases; unmatched bases: 7. CDR3 amino acids: CARSPPGQSTDTQYF. CDR3 in DNA: TGTGCCAGAAGCCCACCGGGACAGTCCACAGATACGCAGTATTTT.

J is TRBJ2-7 and V is TRBV5-1, with D tentatively TRBD2 (5 bases). The J call is doubtful: the DNA matches TRBJ2-5 better. Per germline, CDR1 SGHRS and CDR2 YFSETQ. The CDR3 runs 15 residues. CDR3 in amino acids: CASSLDGRGVETQYF. The CDR3 bases are TGCGCCAGCAGCTTGGATGGACGGGGAGTAGAGACCCAGTACTTC.

This clone was seen only once. J is TRBJ1-4 and V is TRBV7-9, with TRBD1 identical over 7 bases. CDR1 and CDR2 (germline): SEHNR, FQNEAQ (reference sequence). V was pared by 3 bases and J by 7 bases, with 8 bases of the junction left unmatched. CDR3 length equals 15 residues. DNA for the CDR3: TGTGCCAGCAGCTTCCGACAGGGATCGGGTGAAAAACTGTTTTTT. This translates into CASSFRQGSGEKLFF.

The chain employs TRBV6-9 and TRBJ1-2, with 10 positions matching TRBD1. The CDR3 sequence is 19 residues long. In germline, CDR1 is MNHGY, CDR2 SVAAGI. J was trimmed by 2 bases and V by 2 bases; bases with no gene match: 14. The CDR3 spells CASSYIRLDRGPPNYGYTF. CDR3 in DNA: TGTGCCAGCAGTTATATCCGCCTCGACAGGGGGCCTCCGAACTATGGCTACACCTTC.

This clone was detected only once. The chain couples TRBV18 to TRBJ2-5, with TRBD2 as a possible D gene (6 bases). This CDR3 comprises 13 residues. Germline CDR1 KGHSH, CDR2 LQKENI. The ends were cut back, 3 bases at V and 4 bases at J, with 9 bases in the middle. The CDR3 loop reads CASSPGGTETQYF. The CDR3 DNA reads as TGTGCCAGCTCACCGGGCGGGACAGAGACCCAGTACTTC.

The chain is built from TRBV11-2 and TRBJ2-7; TRBD2 aligns across 8 bases. The V segment lost 5 bases and the J segment 7 bases; nucleotides outside the gene matches: 13. The CDR3 spans 15 residues. Germline CDR1 is SGHAT and CDR2 is FQNNGV. The CDR3 DNA is TGTGCCAGCAGCCCAGGGAGCGGGAGAGGAGGGGAGCAGTACTTC. This translates into CASSPGSGRGGEQYF.

This chain links TRBV9 with TRBJ2-1, with unresolved D. V was cut by 4 bases and J by 6 bases, with 11 bases left in between. The CDR3 runs to 13 residues. Germline loops: CDR1 SGDLS, CDR2 YYNGEE. The CDR3 sequence: CASSFEPGNEQFF. The CDR3 DNA follows: TGTGCCAGCAGCTTCGAGCCCGGCAATGAGCAGTTCTTC.

V gene TRBV7-2 combines with J gene TRBJ2-7; D is unresolved. There are 12 residues in the CDR3. V was trimmed by 2 bases and J by 6 bases, leaving 8 bases between them. In germline, CDR1 is SGHTA, CDR2 FQGNSA. CDR3 in amino acids: CASSLRSSEQYF. CDR3 sequence (DNA): TGTGCCAGCAGCTTAAGGAGTAGCGAGCAGTACTTC.

V is TRBV6-1 and J is TRBJ1-1, with 12 bases fitting TRBD1. J was trimmed by 4 bases and V by 6 bases; bases with no gene match: 6. CDR1 is MNHNS and CDR2 is SASEGT in the germline V gene. CDR3 length: 15 amino acids. CDR3 sequence reads: CASSLRGQGATEAFF. CDR3 bases: TGTGCCAGCAGCTTACGGGGACAGGGGGCCACTGAAGCTTTCTTT.

This chain joins TRBV4-3 and TRBJ2-5; D unclear. Trimming cost V 0 bases and J 0 bases, with 2 bases left between them. From germline, CDR1 is LGHNA and CDR2 YSLEER. This CDR3 contains 13 residues. CDR3 sequence: CASSQDNQETQYF. The CDR3 DNA reads as TGCGCCAGCAGCCAAGATAACCAAGAGACCCAGTACTTC.

To note about this clone: A junction boundary mismatches the germline segment, possibly from a read error. The gene calls are TRBV5-6 and TRBJ2-7; TRBD2 is a possible D gene (5 bases). This CDR3 comprises 15 residues. CDR1 is SGHDT, CDR2 YYEEEE, per germline. The CDR3 spells CASSWRWQRNGAGFF. CDR3 in DNA: TGTGCCAGCAGCTGGCGGTGGCAGCGGAATGGTGCGGGCTTCTTC.

The rearrangement links TRBV5-4 to TRBJ1-2; 9 nucleotides match TRBD1. Trimming took 1 base from V and 4 from J; bases not matched to a gene: 5. The germline V gene has CDR1 SGHNT and CDR2 YYREEE (reference sequence). This CDR3 spans 15 amino acids. DNA of the CDR3: TGTGCCAGCAGCTTGATGGGACAGGGCAGCTATGGCTACACCTTC. Its protein is CASSLMGQGSYGYTF.

This clone was counted only a few times. This chain links TRBV9 with TRBJ2-2; D unclear. Trimming took 0 bases from V and 5 from J, leaving 8 bases between them. Per the germline V gene, CDR1 is SGDLS and CDR2 is YYNGEE. The CDR3 has 14 residues. This chain's CDR3 is CASSVGTETGELFF. CDR3 bases: TGTGCCAGCAGCGTAGGTACTGAAACCGGGGAGCTGTTTTTT.

The sample holds a few counts of this clone. The V gene is TRBV5-1, the J gene TRBJ2-1; 12 nucleotides agree with TRBD2. CDR1 is SGHRS and CDR2 is YFSETQ in the germline V gene. The CDR3 contains 16 residues. V lost 7 bases to trimming and J lost 6 bases; unmatched junction nucleotides: 11. This CDR3 reads CASEGGPGLAGNEQFF. The CDR3 DNA follows: TGCGCCAGCGAGGGGGGACCGGGACTAGCGGGCAATGAGCAGTTCTTC.